Listed here are 26 T cell receptor beta chains from one sample, sequenced in a study of CD8+ T cells in alopecia areata. TCR sequencing used cDNA made by reverse transcription of extracted RNA. Sequenced by immunoSEQ multiplex PCR; TCRdb stores in-frame clones only, minus some. The table has approximately 170,000 clones, 45% to 65% seen once. As to treatment: oral pan-JAK inhibitor, 5-10 mg twice daily. This specimen consisted of CD4+ T cells sorted from blood, obtained at week 4, from a patient treated with tofacitinib. The receptors were sampled from a human donor with alopecia areata.

The chain couples TRBV5-4 to TRBJ2-2; D ambiguous. The CDR3 consists of 15 residues. The V and J ends lost 0 bases and 0 bases respectively, with 6 bases between them. The germline V gene encodes CDR1 SGHNT and CDR2 YYREEE (reference sequence). The CDR3 region is CASSLDSTNTGELFF. The CDR3 coding sequence is TGTGCCAGCAGCTTGGACAGTACGAACACCGGGGAGCTGTTTTTT.

The chain combines TRBV30 with TRBJ1-5; weak D call: TRBD1 (5 bases). This CDR3 is built from 14 residues. V dropped 0 bases and J dropped 5 bases, with 11 bases sitting between them. Germline CDR1 reads GTSNPN; CDR2 reads SVGIG (reference sequence). CDR3 sequence reads: CAWSVRGVDQPQHF. The CDR3 region has the DNA TGTGCCTGGAGTGTACGGGGGGTGGATCAGCCCCAGCATTTT.

The genes are TRBV7-8 and TRBJ2-2; no definite D call. This CDR3 is 14 amino acids long. Trimming stripped 5 bases from V and 4 bases from J, with 11 bases between. Germline values: CDR1 SGHVS, CDR2 FQNEAQ. The CDR3 region has the DNA TGTGCCAGCAGCCCAAAGGACCTCACCGGGGAGCTGTTTTTT. Its translation: CASSPKDLTGELFF.

This clone has more than one count but fewer than ten. The V gene is TRBV5-1, the J gene TRBJ2-3, with D tentatively TRBD2 (5 bases). CDR1 SGHRS and CDR2 YFSETQ come from the germline V gene. Trimming left V 5 bases short and J 1 base short, with 11 bases between. The CDR3 loop spans 14 amino acids. The DNA for the CDR3 is TGCGCCAGCAGTATGATACTAGGCACAGATACGCAGTATTTT. Its protein is CASSMILGTDTQYF. The full variable domain, in which reference TRBV5-1 and TRBJ2-3 provide the parts outside the CDR3, is KAGVTQTPRYLIKTRGQQVTLSCSPISGHRSVSWYQQTPGQGLQFLFEYFSETQRNKGNFPGRFSGRQFSNSRSEMNVSTLELGDSALYLCASSMILGTDTQYFGPGTRLTVL.

This clone was seen at least ten times. The chain couples TRBV18 to TRBJ2-2; 7 bases fit TRBD1. The germline gives CDR1 KGHSH, CDR2 LQKENI. CDR3 length: 14 amino acids. The trim removed 4 bases at V and 4 bases at J, leaving 3 bases unmatched. The CDR3 coding sequence is TGTGCCAGCTCACAGGGACAGACCACCGGGGAGCTGTTTTTT. Translation gives CASSQGQTTGELFF.

The J gene is TRBJ2-2, the V gene TRBV23-1; D call uncertain. TRBV23-1 is an ORF, and what it does is uncertain. Trimming removed 6 bases at V and 8 bases at J, with 4 bases between. The CDR3 is 10 residues long. This chain's CDR3 is CASRSGELFF. The CDR3 DNA reads TGCGCCAGCAGGAGTGGGGAGCTGTTTTTT.

V is TRBV9 and J is TRBJ2-3, with a tentative D call TRBD2 (5 bases). Per germline, CDR1 SGDLS and CDR2 YYNGEE. The CDR3 is made up of 14 amino acids. The V end was cut by 3 bases, the J end by 6 bases, with 14 bases between. The chain's CDR3 is CASSGGRARDTQYF. CDR3 sequence (DNA): TGTGCCAGCAGCGGAGGGCGGGCAAGGGATACGCAGTATTTT.

This chain connects TRBV23-1 to TRBJ1-5; 10 bases map to TRBD1. TRBV23-1 qualifies as an ORF whose function is uncertain. This CDR3 region has 17 residues. Unmatched junction bases numbered 11, after V lost 2 bases and J lost 7 bases. The CDR3 sequence is CASSQRRTGGICQPQHF. CDR3 in DNA: TGCGCCAGCAGTCAAAGACGGACAGGGGGAATTTGCCAGCCCCAGCATTTT.

This clone was counted between two and nine times. This rearrangement joins TRBV9 to TRBJ2-1; 9 bases line up with TRBD2. Germline CDR1 and CDR2: SGDLS and YYNGEE. V lost 1 base and J lost 2; bases outside the gene matches: 4. The CDR3 has 16 residues. The CDR3 coding sequence is TGTGCCAGCAGCGTATCTGCGGGAGGGGCCTACAATGAGCAGTTCTTC. Translation gives CASSVSAGGAYNEQFF.

This clone was seen a few times. V gene TRBV7-9 combines with J gene TRBJ2-7, with TRBD1 matching over 7 bases. The CDR3 is made up of 12 amino acids. Trimming at V came to 5 bases and at J to 7 bases, leaving 5 bases not matched to a gene. The germline CDR1 and CDR2 sequences are SEHNR and FQNEAQ (reference sequence). CDR3 sequence (DNA): TGTGCCAGCAGCCCGACAGGGCGGGAGCAGTACTTC. Translating gives CASSPTGREQYF. The whole variable domain, filled in from reference TRBV7-9 and TRBJ2-7, reads DTGVSQNPRHKITKRGQNVTFRCDPISEHNRLYWYRQTLGQGPEFLTYFQNEAQLEKSRLLSDRFSAERPKGSFSTLEIQRTEQGDSAMYLCASSPTGREQYFGPGTRLTVT.

The CDR3 bases are TGCGCCAGCAGCCCCAAGGCCGGGCGGAACACTGAAGCTTTCTTT. This codes for CASSPKAGRNTEAFF. This chain links TRBV5-1 with TRBJ1-1; D unresolved. Germline V CDR1 and CDR2: SGHRS, YFSETQ. The CDR3 totals 15 residues. The ends were cut back, 4 bases at V and 1 base at J, with 14 bases in the middle.

The chain employs TRBV20-1 and TRBJ2-4; D gene uncertain. Trimming stripped 2 bases from V and 8 bases from J, with 4 bases between. The CDR3 has 10 amino acids. CDR1 is DFQATT and CDR2 is SNEGSKA in the germline V gene (reference sequence). The CDR3 region has the DNA TGCAGTGCTAGAATAGACATTCAGTACTTC. Translation: CSARIDIQYF.

This clone occurred a few times. The genes are TRBV19 and TRBJ2-2; D ambiguous. CDR1 is LNHDA, CDR2 SQIVND, per germline (reference sequence). The CDR3 has 14 amino acids. The V end was cut by 9 bases, the J end by 13 bases, with 24 bases between. CDR3 nucleotide sequence: TGTGCCAGCACAGTCTCCGGACCCCCCGGTCGGCTGTTTTTT. Translated: CASTVSGPPGRLFF.

The chain combines TRBV9 with TRBJ2-1; 7 nucleotides match TRBD2. The CDR3 contains 17 residues. Germline V gene data show CDR1 as SGDLS and CDR2 as YYNGEE. J lost 4 bases, V lost 3 bases, and 13 bases had no gene match. The CDR3 DNA follows: TGTGCCAGCAGCGGAGGGCGGTGGAGCGGGGAGTACAATGAGCAGTTCTTC. This translates into CASSGGRWSGEYNEQFF. Using reference TRBV9 and TRBJ2-1 for the parts outside the CDR3, the full variable domain is DSGVTQTPKHLITATGQRVTLRCSPRSGDLSVYWYQQSLDQGLQFLIQYYNGEERAKGNILERFSAQQFPDLHSELNLSSLELGDSALYFCASSGGRWSGEYNEQFFGPGTRLTVL.

The chain carries TRBV29-1 and TRBJ2-3; D is unresolved. The V gene's germline CDR1 is SQVTM and CDR2 ANQGSEA. V was shortened by 8 bases and J by 3 bases, with 12 bases between the two germline ends. This CDR3 spans 12 amino acids. The CDR3 loop is CSLNSQTDTQYF. The CDR3 bases are TGCAGCCTCAACTCCCAGACAGATACGCAGTATTTT.

As regards this clone: Other DNA sequences in the sample encode the same CDR3. V and J are TRBV29-1 and TRBJ1-1; D remains unclear. CDR1 and CDR2 from the germline V gene are SQVTM and ANQGSEA. The CDR3 length is 13 residues. V was trimmed by 3 bases and J by 1 base, leaving 9 bases between them. The CDR3 nucleotides are TGCAGCGTTGATGGTACACGGAACACTGAAGCTTTCTTT. It translates to CSVDGTRNTEAFF.

The gene calls are TRBV29-1 and TRBJ2-1, with 9 bases identical to TRBD2. V shed 3 bases and J 7 bases; nucleotides not matched to a gene: 22. Germline lookup yields CDR1 SQVTM and CDR2 ANQGSEA. There are 19 residues in the CDR3. Here the CDR3 DNA reads TGCAGCGTTGACCCAAGCCCTCTCGCGGGAGGGCCGGTTCGGAATGAGCAGTTCTTC. Protein: CSVDPSPLAGGPVRNEQFF.

CDR3: CASSLVPRLKSTDTQYF. The CDR3 bases are TGCGCCAGCAGCTTGGTACCCCGATTGAAGAGCACAGATACGCAGTATTTT. This chain connects TRBV5-1 to TRBJ2-3; D gene ambiguous. Per germline, CDR1 SGHRS and CDR2 YFSETQ. The CDR3 extends over 17 amino acids. V shed 0 bases and J shed 0 bases, with 14 bases lying between them.

The chain uses TRBV4-1 and TRBJ2-1, with D tentatively TRBD2 (6 bases). CDR1 MGHRA and CDR2 YSYEKL come from the germline V gene. Trimming left V 4 bases short and J 7 bases short, with 11 bases between. The CDR3 has 13 residues. The CDR3 DNA follows: TGCGCCAGCAGCCCAACTCGGGGGAATGAGCAGTTCTTC. Its protein product is CASSPTRGNEQFF.

As for this clone: One end of the junction varies from germline; a read error may be responsible. V is TRBV2 and J is TRBJ2-5, with no clear D. CDR3 length: 12 residues. CDR1 SNHLY and CDR2 FYNNEI come from the germline V gene. CDR3 in DNA: TGTACCAGCAGTGGTGCCGGTCCGGCCCAGTACTTC. This encodes CTSSGAGPAQYF.

The J gene is TRBJ1-2, the V gene TRBV5-6; no reliable D call. Germline CDR1 and CDR2: SGHDT and YYEEEE. The CDR3 runs to 15 residues. V was clipped by 3 bases and J by 7 bases, with 19 bases between them. The CDR3 sequence: CASSYNGRSRAGYTF. The DNA for the CDR3 is TGTGCCAGCAGCTATAACGGTAGGAGCCGGGCTGGCTACACCTTC.

CDR3 sequence (DNA): TGTGCCAGCAGCCGGGGGGTTTCTGAAGCTTTCTTT. Protein: CASSRGVSEAFF. This chain connects TRBV6-5 to TRBJ1-1, with D possibly matching TRBD1 (5 bases). Germline V lookup: CDR1 MNHEY, CDR2 SVGAGI. The CDR3 runs 12 residues. The ends were cut back, 6 bases at V and 6 bases at J, with 11 bases in the middle.

V usage is TRBV4-3 and J usage is TRBJ2-7; D unclear. Germline values: CDR1 LGHNA, CDR2 YSLEER. V dropped 1 base and J dropped 2 bases, with 12 bases sitting between them. The CDR3 is 15 amino acids. The CDR3 nucleotides read TGCGCCAGCAGCCAAGTTTCGGGCCTAACCTACGAGCAGTACTTC. Its protein is CASSQVSGLTYEQYF.

The chain joins TRBV29-1 to TRBJ1-1; D might be TRBD1 (6 bases). V was trimmed by 8 bases and J by 2 bases, leaving 21 bases between them. CDR3 length: 15 amino acids. Germline values: CDR1 SQVTM, CDR2 ANQGSEA. In DNA form, the CDR3 reads TGCAGCATATCCAGGGGCTCCTTACGAAACACTGAAGCTTTCTTT. It specifies CSISRGSLRNTEAFF.

The chain links TRBV29-1 to TRBJ1-1, with D tentatively TRBD1 (6 bases). Germline CDR1 SQVTM, CDR2 ANQGSEA. Deletions cut 8 bases from V and 0 bases from J, with 16 bases between. The CDR3 contains 14 residues. The CDR3 loop is CSSKGDSMNTEAFF. DNA for the CDR3: TGCAGCAGCAAGGGGGATTCGATGAACACTGAAGCTTTCTTT. Full variable domain (rest looked up from reference TRBV29-1 and TRBJ1-1): SAVISQKPSRDICQRGTSLTIQCQVDSQVTMMFWYRQQPGQSLTLIATANQGSEATYESGFVIDKFPISRPNLTFSTLTVSNMSPEDSSIYLCSSKGDSMNTEAFFGQGTRLTVV.

This chain links TRBV15 with TRBJ2-1, with D possibly TRBD1 on 5 matching bases. V gave up 5 bases and J gave up 7 bases, with 18 bases separating them. The V gene's germline CDR1 is LNHNV and CDR2 YYDKDF (reference sequence). This CDR3 has 15 residues. The CDR3: CATSLEGARANEQFF. The CDR3 bases are TGTGCCACCAGCTTAGAAGGGGCCCGAGCGAATGAGCAGTTCTTC.